One and the same sample provided the 19 T cell receptor beta chains below, sequenced in a study of blood T cell repertoires in COVID-19. Some clones are missing from TCRdb's copy, which holds only in-frame ones; the method was immunoSEQ multiplex PCR. The table records around 76,000 clones, roughly 82% of them present only once. Input material: peripheral blood. Receptor source: an elderly woman with active or convalescent COVID-19.

The chain employs TRBV28 and TRBJ1-2; D is possibly TRBD1 (5 bases). This CDR3 contains 14 residues. Germline V gives CDR1 MDHEN, CDR2 SYDVKM. With 8 bases removed from V and 7 bases from J, the gap between germline ends came to 20 bases. The CDR3 DNA reads as TGTGCCAGCGGGGGGGTGTCTCGATCGGGTGGCTACACCTTC. As protein: CASGGVSRSGGYTF.

V gene TRBV10-3 combines with J gene TRBJ1-1; tentative D call: TRBD1 (6 bases). The CDR3 has 14 residues. The germline gives CDR1 ENHRY, CDR2 SYGVKD. The germline V and J ends were trimmed by 10 bases and 2 bases, with 17 bases remaining between them. The CDR3 region is CATVNDRINTEAFF. The CDR3 DNA reads as TGTGCCACCGTAAATGACAGGATCAACACTGAAGCTTTCTTT.

V usage is TRBV6-5 and J usage is TRBJ2-6; D is ambiguous. CDR1 MNHEY and CDR2 SVGAGI come from the germline V gene. The CDR3 contains 16 residues. V lost 0 bases to trimming and J lost 4 bases, with 10 bases between them. The CDR3 region is CASSYSPGTGANVLTF. For the CDR3, the DNA is TGTGCCAGCAGTTACTCCCCAGGCACCGGGGCCAACGTCCTGACTTTC.

CDR3 protein: CASRPGLSATRTGELFF. The CDR3 bases are TGCGCCAGCAGACCTGGACTTTCCGCAACGAGGACCGGGGAGCTGTTTTTT. The chain links TRBV5-1 to TRBJ2-2; D perhaps matches TRBD2 (5 bases). Germline-derived CDR1 and CDR2 are SGHRS and YFSETQ. The CDR3 is made up of 17 amino acids. The germline V and J ends were trimmed by 5 bases and 5 bases, with 22 bases remaining between them.

V and J are TRBV6-4 and TRBJ1-2; 9 nucleotides match TRBD1. V lost 3 bases and J lost 5; bases outside the gene matches: 4. The CDR3 loop spans 14 amino acids. CDR1 and CDR2 from the germline V gene are MRHNA and SNTAGT. CDR3 protein: CASSESGTGYGYTF. The DNA for the CDR3 is TGTGCCAGCAGTGAGTCCGGGACAGGGTATGGCTACACCTTC.

The chain links TRBV3-1 (or the pseudogene TRBV3-2) to TRBJ2-5; no clear D gene. Germline V gene sequence: CDR1 LGHDT, CDR2 YNNKEL (reference sequence). The V end lost 1 base, the J end lost 1 base, and 7 bases lay between the germline ends. CDR3 length: 14 residues. This chain's CDR3 is CASSQVQFQETQYF. The CDR3 DNA sequence: TGTGCCAGCAGCCAAGTCCAGTTCCAAGAGACCCAGTACTTC.

The genes are TRBV27 and TRBJ2-4, with a possible D match to TRBD2 (7 bases). CDR1 is MNHEY, CDR2 SMNVEV, per germline (reference sequence). CDR3 length equals 14 residues. Trimming removed 7 bases from V and 7 bases from J, with 17 bases in between. The CDR3 coding sequence is TGTGCCAGCAAAATTTTACGGGGGGCGAACATTCAGTACTTC. Its protein product is CASKILRGANIQYF.

The gene calls are TRBV10-3 and TRBJ2-1, with D hard to call. Germline CDR1 reads ENHRY; CDR2 reads SYGVKD. The CDR3 is 16 residues long. Trimming stripped 3 bases from V and 7 bases from J, with 19 bases between. The CDR3 loop reads CAISDPFLDTMNEQFF. CDR3 coding DNA: TGTGCCATCAGTGACCCCTTCCTCGATACAATGAATGAGCAGTTCTTC.

The rearrangement uses TRBV5-1 and TRBJ1-1; 9 bases are shared with TRBD1. The CDR3 totals 15 residues. V shed 4 bases, J shed 5 bases, and the junction held 9 bases outside the gene matches. Per the germline V gene, CDR1 is SGHRS and CDR2 is YFSETQ. The CDR3 sequence is CASSRTGARGTEAFF. The CDR3 bases are TGCGCCAGCAGCCGGACAGGGGCTAGGGGAACTGAAGCTTTCTTT.

This chain joins TRBV6-5 and TRBJ1-6; D uncertain. The V gene's germline CDR1 is MNHEY and CDR2 SVGAGI. CDR3 length: 14 amino acids. Trimming shortened V by 6 bases and J by 7 bases, and 13 bases separated the two germline ends. In DNA form, the CDR3 reads TGTGCCAGCAGCCCGGCGTGGGCCAATTCACCCCTCCACTTT. Translation gives CASSPAWANSPLHF.

This clone was seen a few times. This chain joins TRBV9 and TRBJ2-1; 9 bases agree with TRBD1. V was clipped by 4 bases and J by 4 bases; unmatched bases: 6. This CDR3 region has 15 residues. The V gene's germline CDR1 is SGDLS and CDR2 YYNGEE. CDR3 region: CASSSGQGPYNEQFF. The CDR3 DNA follows: TGTGCCAGCAGCAGCGGACAGGGGCCATACAATGAGCAGTTCTTC.

The chain links TRBV25-1 to TRBJ2-5; no firm D call. Germline CDR1 reads MGHDK; CDR2 reads SYGVNS. V gave up 0 bases and J gave up 2 bases, with 4 bases separating them. This CDR3 comprises 13 residues. CDR3 nucleotides: TGTGCCAGCAGTGAATATTCACAAGAGACCCAGTACTTC. This codes for CASSEYSQETQYF.

This chain uses TRBV3-1 (or the pseudogene TRBV3-2) with TRBJ2-1; 13 nucleotides align to TRBD2. Trimming removed 4 bases from V and 9 bases from J; junction bases left unmatched: 9. The germline gives CDR1 LGHDT, CDR2 YNNKEL (reference sequence). The CDR3 runs to 16 residues. CDR3 sequence (DNA): TGTGCCAGCAGCCCAGGCACTAGCGGGGGGGTTGGTGAGCAGTTCTTC. Its protein is CASSPGTSGGVGEQFF.

This clone was recorded a few times. This chain connects TRBV28 to TRBJ2-5, with 8 bases matching TRBD2. Germline CDR1 and CDR2: MDHEN and SYDVKM. This CDR3 is built from 13 residues. The trim removed 4 bases at V and 9 bases at J, leaving 7 bases unmatched. The CDR3 nucleotides read TGTGCCAGCAGTTCCGGGGGGGGCGGGGCCCAGTACTTC. Protein: CASSSGGGGAQYF.

The CDR3 loop is CASSLVRGGTDTQYF. The CDR3 DNA follows: TGTGCCAGCAGCTTAGTTCGGGGGGGCACAGATACGCAGTATTTT. V and J are TRBV7-2 and TRBJ2-3; 7 positions agree with TRBD2. This CDR3 has 15 residues. CDR1 SGHTA and CDR2 FQGNSA come from the germline V gene. The ends lost 1 base at V and 1 base at J; junction bases unmatched: 2.

The V call is TRBV20-1, the J call TRBJ2-7, with a tentative D call TRBD2 (6 bases). This CDR3 contains 14 residues. Trimming shortened V by 3 bases and J by 3 bases, and 15 bases separated the two germline ends. The germline V gene encodes CDR1 DFQATT and CDR2 SNEGSKA (reference sequence). The CDR3 DNA reads as TGCAGTGCTAGTCACCCAGGAGGGCTCTACGAGCAGTACTTC. It specifies CSASHPGGLYEQYF.

The V and J genes are TRBV19 and TRBJ2-7; no clear D. V was clipped by 5 bases and J by 3 bases, with 14 bases between them. CDR1 LNHDA and CDR2 SQIVND come from the germline V gene (reference sequence). The CDR3 has 14 amino acids. CDR3 DNA: TGTGCCAGTAGTCCCGGCCTTGAGGTCTACGAGCAGTACTTC. As protein: CASSPGLEVYEQYF.

V usage is TRBV7-9 and J usage is TRBJ1-2; 11 bases fit TRBD1. CDR3 size: 12 residues. Germline V CDR1 and CDR2: SEHNR, FQNEAQ (reference sequence). The J segment lost 13 bases and the V segment lost 4 bases, leaving 5 bases of the junction unmatched. CDR3 in amino acids: CASSYGQGAFTF. The CDR3, as DNA: TGTGCCAGCAGCTACGGACAGGGGGCCTTCACCTTC. Full variable domain (outside the CDR3, taken from reference TRBV7-9 and TRBJ1-2): DTGVSQNPRHKITKRGQNVTFRCDPISEHNRLYWYRQTLGQGPEFLTYFQNEAQLEKSRLLSDRFSAERPKGSFSTLEIQRTEQGDSAMYLCASSYGQGAFTFGSGTRLTVV.

The J gene is TRBJ2-7, the V gene TRBV5-6; TRBD1 agrees at 10 bases. The V segment lost 5 bases and the J segment 2 bases; nucleotides outside the gene matches: 7. This CDR3 comprises 15 residues. Germline-derived CDR1 and CDR2 are SGHDT and YYEEEE. The CDR3, as DNA: TGTGCCAGCAGTTTTACCGGGACAGGGGCCTACGAGCAGTACTTC. Translating it yields CASSFTGTGAYEQYF.